At least ten counts were recorded for the clone carrying this T cell receptor (beta chain). The sample belongs to a study of human T cells and chemical hapten exposure. Sequencing started from total RNA isolated from unfractionated whole blood. The CDR3 is 14 amino acids. Germline V gene data show CDR1 as SGHRS and CDR2 as YFSETQ. The V and J ends lost 0 bases and 4 bases respectively, with 8 bases between them. TCRdb redid the calling of the 5' RACE reads with MiXCR, one entry per CDR3 protein. There are approximately 81,000 distinct CDR3 sequences in the sample; 6.5% to 8.5% occur only once, and around 2.3% lies in the top ten.

The source is a male donor in good health. V usage is TRBV5-1 and J usage is TRBJ2-1, with D unclear. The CDR3 here is CASSLDYRYNEQFF. For the CDR3, the DNA is TGCGCCAGCAGCTTGGACTACCGATACAATGAGCAGTTCTTC.